The T cell receptor (beta chain) described here comes from a study of long-term antiretroviral therapy in people with HIV. Study overall: Samples collected earliest predate the 2015 immediate-ART recommendation by about a decade. Findings and limits, study-wide: Gathering of blood took place between the mid-2000s and the late 2010s, possibly under older ART regimens. Whichever time point was examined, clones expanded before ART dominated the repertoire.

This clone turned up a few times. Its target is unknown. They ran version v3.0 of the immunoSEQ assay at survey level. In sequencing, roughly 40,000-55,000 T-cell genomes per sample were targeted. Clones were sequenced by immunoSEQ multiplex PCR, and TCRdb holds only the in-frame ones, with some missing. The data contain about 16,000 clones, around 80% of them seen just once; the ten biggest clones take up over 20%. Germline V gene data show CDR1 as MNHNY and CDR2 as SVGAGI (reference sequence). The CDR3 totals 16 residues. V was cut by 0 bases and J by 2 bases, with 11 bases left in between. This sample comprised unsorted PBMCs, obtained 2.1 years after starting antiretroviral therapy. The source is a man between 35 and 55 years old with HIV. V usage is TRBV6-6 and J usage is TRBJ2-1; D is possibly TRBD1 or TRBD2 (6 bases each). Here the CDR3 DNA reads TGTGCCAGCAGTTACTCATCGGGGGCCCCCTACAATGAGCAGTTCTTC. This gives the protein CASSYSSGAPYNEQFF.